Below, 9 T cell receptor beta chains from the same sample are listed, as sequenced in a study of cytotoxic CD8 clonotypes in ibrutinib-treated CLL. Produced via immunoSEQ multiplex PCR; TCRdb's table is partial and in-frame only. The data hold 250,000 to 350,000 clones, with around 77% observed a single time. The material sequenced was PBMCs, taken at disease progression, from a patient treated with ibrutinib. These TCRs come from a human donor with chronic lymphocytic leukemia.

In DNA form, the CDR3 reads TGTGCCAGCAGTTTAAGCGGGATCCCCGGGGAGCTGTTTTTT. It codes for CASSLSGIPGELFF. The rearrangement uses TRBV27 and TRBJ2-2, with TRBD2 identical over 7 bases. This CDR3 contains 14 residues. Per the germline V gene, CDR1 is MNHEY and CDR2 is SMNVEV (reference sequence). J gave up 6 bases and V 2 bases, and 3 bases lay outside the gene matches.

This chain links TRBV25-1 with TRBJ2-7; possible D gene TRBD2, 5 bases. CDR1 and CDR2 from the germline V gene are MGHDK and SYGVNS. The CDR3 extends over 15 amino acids. The V gene lost 4 bases and the J gene lost 0 bases, with 13 bases spanning the gap. CDR3 DNA: TGTGCCAGCAGTGGCCTGGAAACTAGCTCCTACGAGCAGTACTTC. It translates to CASSGLETSSYEQYF.

This CDR3 reads CASSFTGTDGYTF. DNA for the CDR3: TGCGCCAGCAGCTTCACCGGGACAGATGGCTACACCTTC. V usage is TRBV5-1 and J usage is TRBJ1-2; 7 bases fit TRBD1. Germline V gene data show CDR1 as SGHRS and CDR2 as YFSETQ. J lost 6 bases, V lost 2 bases, and 4 bases had no gene match. This CDR3 spans 13 amino acids.

V is TRBV29-1 and J is TRBJ2-1; a weak D match, TRBD2 (5 bases). V was clipped by 3 bases and J by 7 bases, with 16 bases between them. Germline V CDR1 and CDR2: SQVTM, ANQGSEA. The CDR3 is 14 residues long. The CDR3 is CSVEWEIPRNEQFF. CDR3 nucleotides: TGCAGCGTTGAGTGGGAGATACCCAGGAATGAGCAGTTCTTC.

The rearrangement uses TRBV9 and TRBJ2-3; 8 nucleotides align to TRBD2. Germline CDR1 and CDR2: SGDLS and YYNGEE. Losses at the gene ends were 4 bases for V and 3 bases for J; bases not matched to a gene: 7. The CDR3 is 15 amino acids. Written as DNA, the CDR3 is TGTGCCAGCAGCTTGGGACTAGTGAAGACAGATACGCAGTATTTT. This codes for CASSLGLVKTDTQYF.

This chain connects TRBV9 to TRBJ1-5; D gene unclear. This CDR3 has 15 residues. Trimming took 0 bases from V and 7 from J, leaving 14 bases between them. Germline V CDR1 and CDR2: SGDLS, YYNGEE. The CDR3 here is CASSVGHSPGQPQHF. The CDR3 DNA is TGTGCCAGCAGCGTAGGACACTCACCGGGGCAGCCCCAGCATTTT.

The chain is built from TRBV28 and TRBJ1-1; D gene unclear. The germline CDR1 and CDR2 sequences are MDHEN and SYDVKM. Deletions cut 3 bases from V and 2 bases from J, with 7 bases between. CDR3 length: 13 residues. DNA for the CDR3: TGTGCCAGCAGTTTGGGGAGAAACACTGAAGCTTTCTTT. Its protein product is CASSLGRNTEAFF.

This clone has more than one count but fewer than ten. The chain uses TRBV2 and TRBJ2-1; D unclear. The CDR3 is made up of 13 amino acids. Trimming left V 1 base short and J 3 bases short, with 4 bases between. CDR1 and CDR2 from the germline V gene are SNHLY and FYNNEI. CDR3 DNA sequence: TGTGCCAGCAGTGAAGAGGTCTACAATGAGCAGTTCTTC. As protein: CASSEEVYNEQFF.

V is TRBV5-1 and J is TRBJ2-7; D may be TRBD1 or TRBD2 (6 bases each). The CDR3 totals 15 residues. In germline, CDR1 is SGHRS, CDR2 YFSETQ. The V end lost 0 bases, the J end lost 0 bases, and 10 bases lay between the germline ends. CDR3 DNA: TGCGCCAGCAGCTTGGGTGGGGGGCCCTCCTACGAGCAGTACTTC. Amino acid sequence: CASSLGGGPSYEQYF.